This passage covers 13 T cell receptor beta chains from one sample sequenced in a study of spatial heterogeneity in lung cancer. TCRdb reanalysed the 5' RACE reads using MiXCR and keeps one entry per CDR3 protein. The table shows about 85,000 distinct CDR3 sequences, with under 25% occurring only once. The sample's time point: sample taken at primary tumor resection. Researchers sequenced whole RNA taken from tumor, nontumor lung or frozen PBMC without sorting. Material: PBMCs, obtained at surgery. Receptors were obtained from a male donor with early-stage non-small cell lung cancer.

The chain couples TRBV28 to TRBJ2-5; the D gene could be TRBD1 or TRBD2 (5 bases each). Per the germline V gene, CDR1 is MDHEN and CDR2 is SYDVKM. The CDR3 consists of 14 residues. Trimming removed 7 bases from V and 1 base from J, with 13 bases in between. This CDR3 reads CASTSGTLQETQYF. In nucleotides, the CDR3 is TGTGCCAGCACCTCCGGGACGCTCCAAGAGACCCAGTACTTC.

This clonotype was recorded many times. J is TRBJ2-5 and V is TRBV12-3 or TRBV12-4, with D maybe TRBD1 (5 bases). CDR3 length: 13 amino acids. V lost 3 bases and J lost 5, with 10 bases in between. CDR3 loop: CASSFQGPETQYF. Written as DNA, the CDR3 is TGTGCCAGCAGTTTTCAGGGCCCTGAGACCCAGTACTTC.

This clonotype came up a few times. V is TRBV20-1 and J is TRBJ2-7; a possible D gene is TRBD1 (6 bases). CDR1 and CDR2 from the germline V gene are DFQATT and SNEGSKA (reference sequence). V was shortened by 6 bases and J by 0 bases, with 9 bases between the two germline ends. The CDR3 is 12 residues long. CDR3 sequence: CSARTASYEQYF. The CDR3 nucleotides read TGCAGTGCAAGGACAGCCTCCTACGAGCAGTACTTC.

The CDR3 DNA is TGTGCCAGCAGCTCACAGGGTACCTATGGCTACACCTTC. Its translation: CASSSQGTYGYTF. The rearrangement joins TRBV7-8 to TRBJ1-2; possibly TRBD1 for D (6 bases). Between the trimmed V and J ends, which lost 4 bases and 4 bases, there was a span of 10 bases. The CDR3 contains 13 residues. Germline CDR1 reads SGHVS; CDR2 reads FQNEAQ. The whole variable domain, remainder taken from reference TRBV7-8 and TRBJ1-2, is GAGVSQSPRYKVAKRGQDVALRCDPISGHVSLFWYQQALGQGPEFLTYFQNEAQLDKSGLPSDRFFAERPEGSVSTLKIQRTQQEDSAVYLCASSSQGTYGYTFGSGTRLTVV.

For the CDR3, the DNA is TGTGCCAGCAGTACCCGAGTCCGGTGGGACCAGACGTCGGCTAACTATGGCTACACCTTC. Translation: CASSTRVRWDQTSANYGYTF. The chain is built from TRBV28 and TRBJ1-2, with D possibly TRBD1 on 5 matching bases. Germline V gives CDR1 MDHEN, CDR2 SYDVKM. There are 20 residues in the CDR3. V dropped 5 bases and J dropped 0 bases, with 28 bases sitting between them.

This clonotype was observed many times. The chain links TRBV4-1 to TRBJ1-1; 8 bases match TRBD1. J was trimmed by 0 bases and V by 4 bases; bases with no gene match: 4. The CDR3 is made up of 15 amino acids. Germline lookup yields CDR1 MGHRA and CDR2 YSYEKL. CDR3 DNA sequence: TGCGCCAGCAGCCTCTTGACAGGGGTGAACACTGAAGCTTTCTTT. This encodes CASSLLTGVNTEAFF.

The gene calls are TRBV5-1 and TRBJ2-7; maybe TRBD2 (5 bases). The CDR3 totals 13 residues. The germline V gene has CDR1 SGHRS and CDR2 YFSETQ. V dropped 4 bases and J dropped 0 bases, with 8 bases sitting between them. The CDR3 DNA follows: TGCGCCAGCAGCCCCGGGGACTCCTACGAGCAGTACTTC. It specifies CASSPGDSYEQYF.

The V call is TRBV20-1, the J call TRBJ1-1; 8 bases agree with TRBD1. CDR1 and CDR2 from the germline V gene are DFQATT and SNEGSKA (reference sequence). CDR3 length equals 14 residues. V lost 6 bases and J lost 0; bases outside the gene matches: 6. The CDR3 DNA is TGCAGTGCGAGGGGGACAGGTTTGAACACTGAAGCTTTCTTT. Encoded protein: CSARGTGLNTEAFF.

J is TRBJ1-1 and V is TRBV30, with D tentatively TRBD1 (5 bases). The CDR3 extends over 15 amino acids. Germline CDR1 reads GTSNPN; CDR2 reads SVGIG (reference sequence). V was cut by 2 bases and J by 6 bases, with 19 bases left in between. The CDR3 spells CAWSTAGLALAEAFF. CDR3 DNA sequence: TGTGCCTGGAGTACGGCAGGGTTAGCGTTAGCTGAAGCTTTCTTT.

By sample share, this clonotype is medium-sized (0.01 to 0.1%). CDR3 nucleotide sequence: TGTGCCAGCAGTTTTTATCCAGCCCTCTCTGGGGCCAACGTCCTGACTTTC. Residues: CASSFYPALSGANVLTF. The chain couples TRBV28 to TRBJ2-6; D gene ambiguous. The CDR3 consists of 17 residues. With 3 bases removed from V and 0 bases from J, the gap between germline ends came to 12 bases. Germline loops: CDR1 MDHEN, CDR2 SYDVKM.

This clonotype has a count of ten or more. The chain couples TRBV29-1 to TRBJ2-7; D could derive from TRBD1 or TRBD2 (6 bases each). This CDR3 has 14 amino acids. Germline V gene data show CDR1 as SQVTM and CDR2 as ANQGSEA. V gave up 8 bases and J gave up 0 bases, with 17 bases separating them. CDR3 coding DNA: TGCAGCTTCCTAAAGGGGGGATACTCCTACGAGCAGTACTTC. Translating gives CSFLKGGYSYEQYF.

This clonotype was counted a few times. The junction does not match germline at one end; this may be a read error. The chain links TRBV7-2 to TRBJ2-3; 9 positions match TRBD2. The CDR3 runs 14 residues. Germline CDR1 reads SGHTA; CDR2 reads FQGNSA. The chain's CDR3 is CASRLAGGTDTQYF. The CDR3 nucleotides read TGTGCCAGCAGATTAGCGGGGGGCACAGATACGCAGTATTTT.

This chain connects TRBV29-1 to TRBJ1-1; no clear D gene. CDR3 length: 11 amino acids. Germline V gene lookup returns CDR1 SQVTM and CDR2 ANQGSEA. Trimming removed 3 bases at V and 1 base at J, with 3 bases between. DNA of the CDR3: TGCAGCGTTGAGACGAACACTGAAGCTTTCTTT. Translated: CSVETNTEAFF.